The 18 T cell receptor beta chains below come from one sample, sequenced in a study of T cell changes during pregnancy in multiple sclerosis. Method: immunoSEQ multiplex PCR; TCRdb's copy keeps in-frame clones and lacks some. Among about 15,000 clones listed, roughly 96% were seen once. The material was peripheral blood, obtained in the third trimester of pregnancy. The receptor source for this set is a female donor with multiple sclerosis, enrolled in a pregnancy study.

This clone occurred a few times. The rearrangement joins TRBV7-2 to TRBJ1-2; 7 nucleotides agree with TRBD1. Germline V lookup: CDR1 SGHTA, CDR2 FQGNSA. V lost 5 bases and J lost 3; bases outside the gene matches: 9. There are 15 residues in the CDR3. DNA for the CDR3: TGTGCCAGCAGCCCTCGACAGGGCCCCCACTATGGCTACACCTTC. The encoded protein is CASSPRQGPHYGYTF.

The V and J genes are TRBV5-5 and TRBJ2-7; D is perhaps TRBD2 (7 bases). The CDR3 loop spans 15 amino acids. Trimming took off 5 bases at V and 7 bases at J, with 22 bases between the two ends. Germline CDR1 SGHKS, CDR2 YYEKEE (reference sequence). CDR3 sequence reads: CASSPRGALAREQYF. The CDR3 region has the DNA TGTGCCAGCAGTCCACGGGGGGCCCTAGCGCGGGAGCAGTACTTC.

The chain joins TRBV19 to TRBJ2-5; tentatively, D is TRBD2 (6 bases). CDR1 and CDR2 (germline): LNHDA, SQIVND (reference sequence). V shed 8 bases and J shed 4 bases, with 14 bases lying between them. The CDR3 sequence is 13 residues long. The CDR3 sequence: CASSTAGRETQYF. In DNA form, the CDR3 reads TGTGCCAGTTCGACCGCGGGGAGAGAGACCCAGTACTTC.

The chain couples TRBV4-2 to TRBJ2-7, with 7 bases lining up with TRBD1. After removal of 5 bases from V and 2 bases from J, the junction contained 9 bases not matched to a gene. This CDR3 is built from 15 residues. Germline values: CDR1 LGHNA, CDR2 YNFKEQ. In DNA, the CDR3 is TGTGCCAGCAGCGCCTTGGGACAGTCTACCTACGAGCAGTACTTC. Its protein product is CASSALGQSTYEQYF.

The chain carries TRBV7-9 and TRBJ1-5, with D perhaps matching TRBD1 (6 bases). CDR1 and CDR2 (germline): SEHNR, FQNEAQ (reference sequence). The CDR3 is 13 amino acids. V dropped 2 bases and J dropped 4 bases, with 6 bases sitting between them. Here the CDR3 DNA reads TGTGCCAGCAGCTTACAGGGGAATCAGCCCCAGCATTTT. Translation gives CASSLQGNQPQHF.

This clone was picked up one time. The chain recombines TRBV7-9 with TRBJ2-5; perhaps TRBD1 as D (6 bases). Germline CDR1 reads SEHNR; CDR2 reads FQNEAQ (reference sequence). V gave up 6 bases and J gave up 2 bases, with 28 bases separating them. The CDR3 consists of 19 residues. The CDR3 sequence is CASRRGKGDPQGLQETQYF. The CDR3 DNA reads as TGTGCCAGCAGGAGGGGGAAAGGGGATCCCCAGGGGTTGCAAGAGACCCAGTACTTC.

The chain employs TRBV5-5 and TRBJ1-4; D is unclear. This CDR3 spans 13 amino acids. Germline CDR1 SGHKS, CDR2 YYEKEE (reference sequence). V lost 0 bases, J lost 15 bases, and 15 bases lay in between. The CDR3 spells CASSLVVAEGMFF. The CDR3 DNA reads TGTGCCAGCAGCTTGGTCGTCGCCGAGGGTATGTTTTTT.

The CDR3: CASRRRGVAGEQYF. The CDR3 nucleotides read TGTGCCAGCAGGAGGAGGGGAGTAGCGGGCGAGCAGTACTTC. The chain combines TRBV7-2 with TRBJ2-7; 7 bases align to TRBD2. V shed 6 bases, J shed 6 bases, and the junction held 11 bases outside the gene matches. The CDR3 has 14 residues. Germline CDR1 reads SGHTA; CDR2 reads FQGNSA. Combining the CDR3 with reference TRBV7-2 and TRBJ2-7 gives the whole variable domain GAGVSQSPSNKVTEKGKDVELRCDPISGHTALYWYRQSLGQGLEFLIYFQGNSAPDKSGLPSDRFSAERTGGSVSTLTIQRTQQEDSAVYLCASRRRGVAGEQYFGPGTRLTVT.

CDR3 DNA sequence: TGTGCCAGTCAGTCGGTTCAGGGCCAACTCACCTACAATGAGCAGTTCTTC. This sequence encodes CASQSVQGQLTYNEQFF. The gene calls are TRBV19 and TRBJ2-1, with D possibly matching TRBD1 (5 bases). The CDR3 length is 17 residues. V lost 8 bases and J lost 2, with 22 bases in between. Germline values: CDR1 LNHDA, CDR2 SQIVND (reference sequence). Together with reference TRBV19 and TRBJ2-1, the CDR3 gives the full variable domain: DGGITQSPKYLFRKEGQNVTLSCEQNLNHDAMYWYRQDPGQGLRLIYYSQIVNDFQKGDIAEGYSVSREKKESFPLTVTSAQKNPTAFYLCASQSVQGQLTYNEQFFGPGTRLTVL.

This clone showed up just once. The chain employs TRBV7-8 and TRBJ2-1; D call uncertain. Trimming left V 1 base short and J 0 bases short, with 16 bases between. There are 18 residues in the CDR3. The V gene's germline CDR1 is SGHVS and CDR2 FQNEAQ. The CDR3 sequence is CASSLEASPEYSYNEQFF. CDR3 nucleotides: TGTGCCAGCAGCTTAGAAGCGTCCCCAGAATACTCCTACAATGAGCAGTTCTTC.

This sequence joins TRBV27 and TRBJ2-2; 8 nucleotides line up with TRBD2. V gave up 6 bases and J gave up 3 bases; unmatched junction bases: 9. The CDR3 consists of 16 residues. CDR1 is MNHEY and CDR2 is SMNVEV in the germline V gene (reference sequence). In DNA form, the CDR3 reads TGTGCCAGCAGACCCCAGCGGGGGAGATACACCGGGGAGCTGTTTTTT. Its protein is CASRPQRGRYTGELFF.

This chain connects TRBV18 to TRBJ2-5; 7 bases align to TRBD1. CDR1 is KGHSH and CDR2 is LQKENI in the germline V gene. The junction had 10 bases not matched to a gene; V was cut back by 2 bases and J by 4 bases. CDR3 size: 16 residues. CDR3 in DNA: TGTGCCAGCTCACCAAACACAGGGGATAGAGGAGAGACCCAGTACTTC. Protein sequence: CASSPNTGDRGETQYF.

V and J are TRBV27 and TRBJ2-7; 7 bases are shared with TRBD2. The germline CDR1 and CDR2 sequences are MNHEY and SMNVEV (reference sequence). This CDR3 contains 15 residues. Trimming took 3 bases from V and 2 from J; bases not matched to a gene: 7. CDR3 amino acids: CASSFRGVYPYEQYF. CDR3 DNA: TGTGCCAGCAGTTTTCGGGGGGTTTACCCCTACGAGCAGTACTTC.

The chain links TRBV5-1 to TRBJ1-4; D is undetermined. Trimming stripped 2 bases from V and 3 bases from J, with 11 bases between. The CDR3 has 15 amino acids. Germline-derived CDR1 and CDR2 are SGHRS and YFSETQ. The chain's CDR3 is CASSFGSAANEKLFF. The CDR3 coding sequence is TGCGCCAGCAGCTTCGGATCAGCGGCTAATGAAAAACTGTTTTTT.

The CDR3 region is CASSLSGQTYEQYF. CDR3 bases: TGTGCCAGCAGCTTATCAGGACAGACCTACGAGCAGTACTTC. The genes are TRBV6-1 and TRBJ2-7, with D possibly TRBD1 on 6 matching bases. From germline, CDR1 is MNHNS and CDR2 SASEGT. V gave up 6 bases and J gave up 2 bases, with 14 bases separating them. The CDR3 is made up of 14 amino acids.

The chain combines TRBV5-1 with TRBJ2-5, with TRBD2 identical over 7 bases. The CDR3 extends over 14 amino acids. In germline, CDR1 is SGHRS, CDR2 YFSETQ. Trimming cost V 3 bases and J 4 bases; bases outside gene matches: 6. The CDR3 protein is CASSWGGTGETQYF. The CDR3 nucleotides read TGCGCCAGCAGCTGGGGGGGTACGGGAGAGACCCAGTACTTC.

This clone was recorded once. V is TRBV7-9 and J is TRBJ1-4; weak D call: TRBD1 (6 bases). CDR3 length equals 16 residues. The V end lost 5 bases, the J end lost 4 bases, and 17 bases lay between the germline ends. Germline-derived CDR1 and CDR2 are SEHNR and FQNEAQ (reference sequence). CDR3 sequence (DNA): TGTGCCAGCAGCCCAAGACAGGAGACGATTAATGAAAAACTGTTTTTT. It translates to CASSPRQETINEKLFF.

The chain links TRBV18 to TRBJ1-1; D possibly corresponds to TRBD1 (6 bases). V gave up 5 bases and J gave up 1 base, with 11 bases separating them. Germline-derived CDR1 and CDR2 are KGHSH and LQKENI. This CDR3 spans 14 amino acids. The CDR3 sequence: CASSLRGQNTEAFF. CDR3 nucleotide sequence: TGTGCCAGCTCATTGCGGGGGCAGAACACTGAAGCTTTCTTT.